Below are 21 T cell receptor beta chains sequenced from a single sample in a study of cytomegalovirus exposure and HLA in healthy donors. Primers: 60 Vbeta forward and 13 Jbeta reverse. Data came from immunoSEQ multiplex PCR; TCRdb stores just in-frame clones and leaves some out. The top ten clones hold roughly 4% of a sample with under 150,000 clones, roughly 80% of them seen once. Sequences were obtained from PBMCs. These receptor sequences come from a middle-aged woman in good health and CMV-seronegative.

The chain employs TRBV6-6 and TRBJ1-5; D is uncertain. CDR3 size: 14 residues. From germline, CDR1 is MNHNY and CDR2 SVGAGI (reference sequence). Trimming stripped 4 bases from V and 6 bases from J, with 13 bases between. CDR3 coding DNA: TGTGCCAGCAGTTCCCCGCGGGGAGGTCAGCCCCAGCATTTT. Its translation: CASSSPRGGQPQHF.

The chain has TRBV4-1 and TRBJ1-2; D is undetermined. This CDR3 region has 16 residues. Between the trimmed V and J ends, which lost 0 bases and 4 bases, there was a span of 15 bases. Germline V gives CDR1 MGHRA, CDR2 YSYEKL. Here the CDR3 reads CASSQEAGGQIYGYTF. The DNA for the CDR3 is TGCGCCAGCAGCCAAGAGGCGGGCGGGCAGATCTATGGCTACACCTTC.

In DNA form, the CDR3 reads TGTGCCAGTAGTATCCCCATCCAGGGCTATGGCTACACCTTC. This gives the protein CASSIPIQGYGYTF. This chain uses TRBV19 with TRBJ1-2, with D maybe TRBD1 (5 bases). The V end lost 3 bases, the J end lost 4 bases, and 12 bases lay between the germline ends. CDR1 is LNHDA and CDR2 is SQIVND in the germline V gene (reference sequence). There are 14 residues in the CDR3.

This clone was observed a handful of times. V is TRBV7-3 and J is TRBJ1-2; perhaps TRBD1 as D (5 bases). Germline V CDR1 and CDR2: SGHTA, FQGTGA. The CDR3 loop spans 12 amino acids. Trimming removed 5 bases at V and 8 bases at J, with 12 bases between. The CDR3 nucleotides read TGTGCCAGCAGCCCCCTGGAGGGGGGCTACACCTTC. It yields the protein CASSPLEGGYTF. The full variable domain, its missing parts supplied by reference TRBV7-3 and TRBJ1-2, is GAGVSQTPSNKVTEKGKYVELRCDPISGHTALYWYRQSLGQGPEFLIYFQGTGAADDSGLPNDRFFAVRPEGSVSTLKIQRTERGDSAVYLCASSPLEGGYTFGSGTRLTVV.

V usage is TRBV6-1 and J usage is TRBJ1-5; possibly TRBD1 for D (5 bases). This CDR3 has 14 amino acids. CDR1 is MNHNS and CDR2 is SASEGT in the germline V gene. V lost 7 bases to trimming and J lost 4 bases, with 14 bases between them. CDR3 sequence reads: CASTADRLNQPQHF. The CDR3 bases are TGTGCCAGCACCGCCGACAGATTAAATCAGCCCCAGCATTTT.

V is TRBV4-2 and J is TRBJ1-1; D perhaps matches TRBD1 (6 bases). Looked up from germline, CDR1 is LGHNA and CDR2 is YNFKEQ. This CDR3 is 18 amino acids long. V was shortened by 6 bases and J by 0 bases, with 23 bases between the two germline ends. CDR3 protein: CASSYGTRPTDMNTEAFF. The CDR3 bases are TGTGCCAGCAGTTACGGGACACGACCCACGGACATGAACACTGAAGCTTTCTTT.

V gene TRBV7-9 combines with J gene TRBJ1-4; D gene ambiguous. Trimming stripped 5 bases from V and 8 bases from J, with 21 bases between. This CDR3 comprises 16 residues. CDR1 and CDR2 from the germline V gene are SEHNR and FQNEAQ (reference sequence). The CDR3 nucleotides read TGTGCCAGCAGCATTCGTCCCGGGATTGGGAGGGAAAAACTGTTTTTT. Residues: CASSIRPGIGREKLFF.

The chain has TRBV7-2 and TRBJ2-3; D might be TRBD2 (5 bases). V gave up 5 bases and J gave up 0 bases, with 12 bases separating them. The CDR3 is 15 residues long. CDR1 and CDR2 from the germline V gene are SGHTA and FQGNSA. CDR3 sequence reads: CASSPGLTSTDTQYF. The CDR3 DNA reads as TGTGCCAGCAGCCCCGGACTCACTAGCACAGATACGCAGTATTTT.

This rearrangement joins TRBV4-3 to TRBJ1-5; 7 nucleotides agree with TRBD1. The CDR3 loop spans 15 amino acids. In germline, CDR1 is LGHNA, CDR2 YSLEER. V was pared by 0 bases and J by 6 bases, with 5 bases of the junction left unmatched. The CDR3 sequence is CASSQETGRSQPQHF. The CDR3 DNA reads TGCGCCAGCAGCCAAGAGACAGGGAGAAGTCAGCCCCAGCATTTT.

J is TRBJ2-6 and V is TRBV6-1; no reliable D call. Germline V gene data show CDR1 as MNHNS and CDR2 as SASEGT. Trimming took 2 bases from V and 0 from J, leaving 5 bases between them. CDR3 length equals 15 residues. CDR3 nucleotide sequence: TGTGCCAGCAGTGAACAAAACTCTGGGGCCAACGTCCTGACTTTC. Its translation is CASSEQNSGANVLTF.

This CDR3 is CASRVRDQPQHF. CDR3 coding DNA: TGTGCCAGTAGGGTGAGGGATCAGCCCCAGCATTTT. The chain couples TRBV19 to TRBJ1-5; no reliable D call. This CDR3 contains 12 residues. In germline, CDR1 is LNHDA, CDR2 SQIVND (reference sequence). Deletions cut 6 bases from V and 5 bases from J, with 8 bases between.

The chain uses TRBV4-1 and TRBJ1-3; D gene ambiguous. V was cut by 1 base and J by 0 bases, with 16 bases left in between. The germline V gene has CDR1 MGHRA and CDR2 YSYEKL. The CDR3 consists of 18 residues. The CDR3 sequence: CASSQGVARQRSGNTIYF. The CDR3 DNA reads TGCGCCAGCAGCCAAGGGGTGGCCCGTCAGCGCTCTGGAAACACCATATATTTT.

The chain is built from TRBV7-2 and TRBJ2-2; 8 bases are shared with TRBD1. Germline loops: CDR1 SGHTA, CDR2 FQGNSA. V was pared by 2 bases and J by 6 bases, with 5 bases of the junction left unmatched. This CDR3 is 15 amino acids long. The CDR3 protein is CASSLQGAYAGELFF. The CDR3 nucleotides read TGTGCCAGCAGCTTACAGGGGGCTTACGCCGGGGAGCTGTTTTTT.

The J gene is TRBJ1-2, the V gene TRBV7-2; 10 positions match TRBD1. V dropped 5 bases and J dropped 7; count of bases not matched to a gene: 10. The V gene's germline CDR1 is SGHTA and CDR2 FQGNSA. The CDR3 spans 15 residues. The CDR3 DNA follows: TGTGCCAGCAGCCCGGTCGGGACAGGGGATCGTGGCTACACCTTC. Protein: CASSPVGTGDRGYTF.

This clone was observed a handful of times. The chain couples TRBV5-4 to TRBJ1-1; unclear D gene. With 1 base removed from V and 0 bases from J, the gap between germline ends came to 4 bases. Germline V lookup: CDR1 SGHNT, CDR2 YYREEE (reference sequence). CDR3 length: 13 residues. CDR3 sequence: CASSLQMNTEAFF. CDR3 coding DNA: TGTGCCAGCAGCTTGCAAATGAACACTGAAGCTTTCTTT.

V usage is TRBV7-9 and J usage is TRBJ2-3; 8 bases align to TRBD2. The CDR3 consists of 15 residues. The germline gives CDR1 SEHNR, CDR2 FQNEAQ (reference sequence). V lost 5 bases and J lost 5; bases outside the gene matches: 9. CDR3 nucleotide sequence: TGTGCCAGCAGCCCTTCAGCGGGAGTTGTAGATACGCAGTATTTT. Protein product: CASSPSAGVVDTQYF.

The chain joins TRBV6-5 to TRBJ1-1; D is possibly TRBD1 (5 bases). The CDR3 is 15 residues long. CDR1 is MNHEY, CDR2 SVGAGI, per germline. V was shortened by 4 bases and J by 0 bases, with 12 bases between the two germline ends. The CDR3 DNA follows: TGTGCCAGCAGTTTAGGGGTTGGCATGAACACTGAAGCTTTCTTT. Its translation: CASSLGVGMNTEAFF.

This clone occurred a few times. CDR3 DNA: TGCGCCAGCAGCCAAGATCCCGGGAGACCCGATACGCAGTATTTT. Translation: CASSQDPGRPDTQYF. The gene calls are TRBV4-1 and TRBJ2-3; D might be TRBD2 (6 bases). The CDR3 contains 15 residues. Per the germline V gene, CDR1 is MGHRA and CDR2 is YSYEKL. V was pared by 0 bases and J by 6 bases, with 13 bases between.

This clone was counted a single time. CDR3: CASTSPRDSGNTIYF. The CDR3 DNA is TGTGCCAGTACCTCCCCCCGGGATTCTGGAAACACCATATATTTT. J is TRBJ1-3 and V is TRBV19; the D is unclear. Trimming removed 7 bases from V and 1 base from J, with 14 bases in between. The V gene's germline CDR1 is LNHDA and CDR2 SQIVND (reference sequence). The CDR3 is 15 amino acids. Using reference TRBV19 and TRBJ1-3 for the parts outside the CDR3, the full variable domain is DGGITQSPKYLFRKEGQNVTLSCEQNLNHDAMYWYRQDPGQGLRLIYYSQIVNDFQKGDIAEGYSVSREKKESFPLTVTSAQKNPTAFYLCASTSPRDSGNTIYFGEGSWLTVV.

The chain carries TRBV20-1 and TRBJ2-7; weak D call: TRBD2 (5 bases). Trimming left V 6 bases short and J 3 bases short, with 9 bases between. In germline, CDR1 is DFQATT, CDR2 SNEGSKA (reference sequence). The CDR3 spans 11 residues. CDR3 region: CSAPLGYEQYF. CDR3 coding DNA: TGCAGTGCGCCACTAGGCTACGAGCAGTACTTC.

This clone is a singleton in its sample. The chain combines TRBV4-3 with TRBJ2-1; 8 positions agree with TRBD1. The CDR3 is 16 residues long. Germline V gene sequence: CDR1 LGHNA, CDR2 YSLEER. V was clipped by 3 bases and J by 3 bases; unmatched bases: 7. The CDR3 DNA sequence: TGCGCCAGCAGCCAGGAGACAGGGGTCGTCTACAATGAGCAGTTCTTC. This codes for CASSQETGVVYNEQFF.